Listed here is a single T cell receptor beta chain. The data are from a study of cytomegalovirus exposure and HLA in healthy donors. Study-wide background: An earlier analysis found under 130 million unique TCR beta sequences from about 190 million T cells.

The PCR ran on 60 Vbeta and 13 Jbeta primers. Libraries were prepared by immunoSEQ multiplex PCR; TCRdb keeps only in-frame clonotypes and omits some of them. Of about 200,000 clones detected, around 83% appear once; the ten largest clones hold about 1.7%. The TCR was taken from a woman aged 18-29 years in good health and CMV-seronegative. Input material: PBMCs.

DNA for the CDR3: TGTGCCAGCAGCAAAGGTGGGACAGGGTATACGACTCCCTACGAGCAGTACTTC. Protein sequence: CASSKGGTGYTTPYEQYF. The chain combines TRBV21-1 with TRBJ2-7; TRBD1 is the table's D call and was not checked against the DNA. TRBV21-1 is deemed a pseudogene. The CDR3 extends over 18 amino acids.